Listed here are 2 T cell receptor beta chains from one sample, sequenced in a study of response to subunit inactivated influenza vaccine. Using its own MiXCR run on the RT-PCR reads, TCRdb lists one record per CDR3 protein. This sample has some 520,000 distinct CDR3 sequences, with 16% found just once. The material was CD4+ T cells sorted from PBMCs, obtained 23 to 25 months after vaccination. The receptors here all came from a man between 50 and 69 years old who received an inactivated influenza vaccine.

This clonotype has more than one count but fewer than ten. V usage is TRBV6-1 and J usage is TRBJ2-3; a weak D match, TRBD2 (6 bases). Trimming stripped 1 base from V and 9 bases from J, with 11 bases between. This CDR3 has 13 amino acids. CDR1 and CDR2 (germline): MNHNS, SASEGT. Here the CDR3 reads CASSEVEGGTQYF. The CDR3 bases are TGTGCCAGCAGTGAAGTAGAGGGAGGCACGCAGTATTTT.

This clonotype was recorded many times. V usage is TRBV10-3 and J usage is TRBJ1-1; TRBD1 agrees at 10 bases. CDR3 length: 14 amino acids. The germline CDR1 and CDR2 sequences are ENHRY and SYGVKD. The ends lost 6 bases at V and 6 bases at J; junction bases unmatched: 7. In nucleotides, the CDR3 is TGTGCCATCAGGGGGGACAGGGGTTCGGCTGAAGCTTTCTTT. Encoded protein: CAIRGDRGSAEAFF.